This T cell receptor beta chain was identified in a study of T-cell memory formation after mild COVID-19. Background on the study: Most TCR clusters belonged to a single donor. Study-wide results and caveats: Contracting CD4+ clones lay largely in CM and EM, with CD8+ ones residing in EMRA. Some responding clones appeared in pre-infection memory, suggesting cross-reactive memory joined.

cDNA libraries for TCR alpha and TCR beta, carrying sample barcodes and UMIs, came from 5'RACE with constant-segment primers. One entry per CDR3 protein, called by TCRdb with MiXCR from the 5' RACE reads. The sample consists of 250,000 to 350,000 distinct CDR3 sequences, approximately 19% of them appearing once. This clonotype has a handful of counts. Antigen: not known. This CDR3 is built from 13 residues. Trimming shortened V by 5 bases and J by 11 bases, and 18 bases separated the two germline ends. CDR1 is SGHAT and CDR2 is FQNNGV in the germline V gene. Source material: PBMCs or a T cell subset sorted from them (not recorded which). The receptor was derived from a man between 18 and 35 years old who had mild COVID-19 (a few samples of this study predate the infection). Cell type and time point are not known. This chain links TRBV11-2 with TRBJ1-1; D perhaps matches TRBD1 (5 bases). CDR3 in amino acids: CASSPGFGGGAFF. The DNA of the CDR3 is TGTGCCAGCAGCCCGGGGTTCGGGGGTGGCGCTTTCTTT.